One TCR beta chain is described in this entry. V trimming: 5 bases; J trimming: 0 bases; junction bases outside the gene matches: 6. The germline gives CDR1 DFQATT, CDR2 SNEGSKA (reference sequence). CDR3 length: 14 residues. Random hexamers were used to reverse transcribe about 0.5 to 1 ug of RNA. The amplification used immunoSEQ multiplex PCR on TCR beta CDR3; it spanned 54 Vbeta and 13 Jbeta. TCRdb re-called the immunoSEQ multiplex PCR reads with MiXCR, one entry per CDR3 protein. The data show some 150,000 distinct CDR3 sequences, with around 96% seen just once and 0.2% to 0.25% held by the top ten. The sample belongs to a study of CD8 T cells in Susac syndrome. Sequencing of TCR beta was performed on blood CD8+ and CD4+ T cells.

The genes are TRBV20-1 and TRBJ2-7; the match to TRBD1 covers 8 bases. This clonotype was sampled from a human donor with multiple sclerosis. The material sequenced was CD8+ T cells from PBMCs. CDR3 nucleotide sequence: TGCAGTGCTTCGGACAGGGCCACCTCCTACGAGCAGTACTTC. It codes for CSASDRATSYEQYF.